The clone carrying this T cell receptor (beta chain) was seen only a few times. This sample is drawn from a study of early T cells in non-severe SARS-CoV-2 infection. MiXCR was run by TCRdb on the 5' RACE reads, yielding one entry per CDR3 protein. Of approximately 120,000 distinct CDR3 sequences in the sample, around 14% were seen once. The V segment lost 5 bases and the J segment 3 bases; nucleotides outside the gene matches: 6. The CDR3 runs 15 residues. This receptor was identified in an adult who was a healthcare worker with PCR-confirmed SARS-CoV-2 infection or an uninfected control (not recorded which). This chain connects TRBV12-3 or TRBV12-4 to TRBJ2-2; 7 bases line up with TRBD2. The specimen was whole blood. The CDR3 reads CASSPWGGHTGELFF. DNA of the CDR3: TGTGCCAGCAGTCCATGGGGGGGTCACACCGGGGAGCTGTTTTTT.